The sequence of this TCR beta chain was determined in a study of the immune and genomic landscape of osteosarcoma (dated by TCRdb to between 2020 and 2021). Broadly, across the study: A total of approximately 46 pediatric and adult patients with high-grade osteosarcoma made up the overall cohort, and the median age at diagnosis was around 27 years (range about 5-85). Three patients contributed a couple of samples from the same tumor site. In the overall cohort, more than 45% of patients were male, and under 80% had localized disease at diagnosis. To characterize the osteosarcoma immunogenomic landscape, the TCR sequencing results were combined with transcriptome, protein array and immunostaining data. The goal of the study was to explain why immune checkpoint inhibitors have shown limited clinical activity in osteosarcoma. Poor-risk disease was overrepresented in the cohort, as 73% of patients had an unfavorable pathologic response to standard therapy and 55% to 70% had died. Osteosarcoma specimens were profiled with whole genome, RNA and T-cell receptor sequencing plus immunohistochemistry and reverse phase protein arrays so that immunogenic potential could be defined. The paper as a whole reports these results and caveats: Overall, productive TCR clonality was low, with a mean of 0.09 and a maximum of 0.3, which suggests limited clonal expansion of T cells. Along with the frozen tumor specimens, matched blood was collected from just two patients. TCR productive clonality was higher in the immune-hot C3 cluster than the cold C1 cluster but still low overall. In five cases, the repertoire was dominated by a single hyperexpanded clone, and fewer than 100 T-cell clonotypes were detected in all five cases. Rather than matched normal tissue, external data from normal skin and healthy peripheral blood provided the clonality benchmarks. No statistical method determined sample size because osteosarcoma is rare and all possible samples were collected.

This clone turned up a few times. Its recognized antigen is unknown. Per-base quality was not reported, and no clone a single base away is much larger than it. V is clipped by 5 bases and J by 4 bases, and the sequence between their germline boundaries is 14 bases long. The CDR1 and CDR2 encoded by the germline V gene (reference sequence) are SEHNR and FQNEAQ. Measured from the cysteine to the phenylalanine, the CDR3 is 14 residues long. Kept here is only the CDR3 DNA, which spans 42 bases and is read in frame from base 1. The tumors sampled were post-treatment primary, local recurrence and metastasis specimens taken from patients with a poor prognosis. The ImmunoSEQ Assay (Adaptive Biotechnologies) was used to immunosequence the CDR3 regions of the TCR beta chain. From the authors' description of their analysis: The ImmunoSEQ Analyzer platform was used to export TCRB rearrangements, read counts, read proportions and gene usage. T-cell clonality was computed as 1 minus Pielou's evenness on productive rearrangements. In the clonal space homeostasis analysis, clonotypes were binned as rare, small, medium, large or hyperexpanded (0.01 to 1 of the repertoire). TCR productive clonality was compared across immune clusters C1, C2 and C3 using the Wilcoxon rank sum test. TCRdb took over this immuneACCESS table, retaining in-frame rearrangements with V and J assigned. Such tables are incomplete; in checked studies, under half of the missing clones stem from an unresolved V gene, and the remainder is unexplained. V, J and clone size are taken as reported in that table, and D and trimming were inferred from the DNA itself. The sample yields about 10,000 clones; around two thirds were counted once. 15% to 20% of the sample goes to the ten largest clones.

The sequence links TRBV7-9 to TRBJ1-2, with the D gene not confidently named. This sequence was found in a human donor with osteosarcoma. The sample consisted of osteosarcoma tumor tissue from the lung. The nucleotides are TGTGCCAGCAGCGTTGATGCGGCCCTCTATGGCTACACCTTC. Protein translation: CASSVDAALYGYTF. When the CDR3 is completed using the reference TRBV7-9 and TRBJ1-2 genes on either side, the full variable domain is DTGVSQNPRHKITKRGQNVTFRCDPISEHNRLYWYRQTLGQGPEFLTYFQNEAQLEKSRLLSDRFSAERPKGSFSTLEIQRTEQGDSAMYLCASSVDAALYGYTFGSGTRLTVV.